These 27 T cell receptor beta chains were all obtained from the same sample, sequenced in a study of blood T cell repertoires in COVID-19. The assay was immunoSEQ multiplex PCR, and TCRdb's table has in-frame clones only and misses some. The table has about 200,000 clones, roughly 90% seen once. Sequences were obtained from peripheral blood. These receptors came from a woman in her 70s with acute or convalescent COVID-19.

The chain employs TRBV5-1 and TRBJ2-1; D not certain. Germline V lookup: CDR1 SGHRS, CDR2 YFSETQ. Trimming pared 1 base from V and 7 bases from J, leaving 12 bases between. This CDR3 region has 14 residues. The CDR3 DNA reads TGCGCCAGCAGCTTGACCAGCCTCGGGAATGAGCAGTTCTTC. Translation: CASSLTSLGNEQFF.

V and J are TRBV5-5 and TRBJ1-5; TRBD1 might be the D (5 bases). The CDR3 totals 17 residues. V was trimmed by 3 bases and J by 2 bases, leaving 18 bases between them. Per the germline V gene, CDR1 is SGHKS and CDR2 is YYEKEE (reference sequence). CDR3 residues: CASSSVPGGTGNQPQHF. CDR3 bases: TGTGCCAGCAGCTCTGTCCCGGGGGGGACCGGCAATCAGCCCCAGCATTTT.

The gene calls are TRBV7-2 and TRBJ1-2; D might be TRBD1 (6 bases). V was pared by 6 bases and J by 4 bases, with 15 bases between. CDR1 and CDR2 (germline): SGHTA, FQGNSA. The CDR3 extends over 14 amino acids. CDR3 loop: CASSAGVLGYGYTF. The CDR3 DNA is TGTGCCAGCAGTGCAGGGGTCCTGGGCTATGGCTACACCTTC.

The V gene is TRBV5-6, the J gene TRBJ2-4; D is unresolved. Germline lookup yields CDR1 SGHDT and CDR2 YYEEEE. V lost 3 bases to trimming and J lost 5 bases, with 15 bases between them. This CDR3 comprises 15 residues. As DNA, the CDR3 is TGTGCCAGCAGCTCCCTAGATACCGGCCAAAACATTCAGTACTTC. Translated: CASSSLDTGQNIQYF.

This clone was seen more than once but under ten times. The chain carries TRBV29-1 and TRBJ2-2; D perhaps matches TRBD2 (5 bases). CDR1 is SQVTM, CDR2 ANQGSEA, per germline. V was clipped by 4 bases and J by 2 bases, with 8 bases between them. The CDR3 length is 13 residues. The DNA of the CDR3 is TGCAGCGTTGGAGGGCATAACACCGGGGAGCTGTTTTTT. Translating gives CSVGGHNTGELFF.

On this clone itself: The same CDR3 is also encoded by other DNA sequences in this sample. The chain is built from TRBV6-5 and TRBJ1-2, with D tentatively TRBD1 (6 bases). The V end lost 6 bases, the J end lost 4 bases, and 12 bases lay between the germline ends. CDR1 and CDR2 (germline): MNHEY, SVGAGI. The CDR3 is 13 residues long. CDR3 in amino acids: CASSYREGYGYTF. The CDR3 nucleotides read TGTGCCAGCAGCTACAGGGAGGGCTATGGCTACACCTTC.

The V and J genes are TRBV3-1 (or the pseudogene TRBV3-2) and TRBJ1-2; D not resolved. There are 14 residues in the CDR3. Germline CDR1 reads LGHDT; CDR2 reads YNNKEL (reference sequence). V shed 4 bases and J shed 4 bases, with 13 bases lying between them. CDR3 amino acids: CASSPARRSYGYTF. The CDR3 bases are TGTGCCAGCAGCCCTGCCCGACGGAGCTATGGCTACACCTTC.

The table lists this clone with a few counts. DNA for the CDR3: TGCAGTGCTAGGACAGGGTCGGCAGCTTTCTTT. Translated, it gives CSARTGSAAFF. The chain recombines TRBV20-1 with TRBJ1-1, with 7 bases matching TRBD1. From germline, CDR1 is DFQATT and CDR2 SNEGSKA (reference sequence). J gave up 10 bases and V 3 bases, and 5 bases lay outside the gene matches. The CDR3 length is 11 residues.

The gene calls are TRBV4-3 and TRBJ1-5; D is possibly TRBD1 (5 bases). Looked up from germline, CDR1 is LGHNA and CDR2 is YSLEER. CDR3 size: 15 residues. The ends were cut back, 2 bases at V and 6 bases at J, with 14 bases in the middle. CDR3 sequence (DNA): TGCGCCAGCAGCCAAAGCCTTCAGGGTGGTCAGCCCCAGCATTTT. Translated: CASSQSLQGGQPQHF.

The genes are TRBV7-9 and TRBJ1-2; no clear D gene. The CDR3 spans 12 residues. V was trimmed by 4 bases and J by 6 bases, leaving 9 bases between them. Germline V gene sequence: CDR1 SEHNR, CDR2 FQNEAQ (reference sequence). In DNA form, the CDR3 reads TGTGCCAGCAGCTGGCAGTTCAATGGCTACACCTTC. Amino acid sequence: CASSWQFNGYTF.

The rearrangement links TRBV13 to TRBJ2-2; weak D call: TRBD1 (5 bases). Trimming removed 5 bases at V and 3 bases at J, with 10 bases between. Germline CDR1 and CDR2: PRHDT and FYEKMQ (reference sequence). The CDR3 covers 14 residues. The DNA for the CDR3 is TGTGCCAGCAGCCTAAGACAGTACACCGGGGAGCTGTTTTTT. It is translated as CASSLRQYTGELFF.

This CDR3 reads CASSGLLAGAGANVLTF. The CDR3 coding sequence is TGTGCCAGCAGTGGACTCTTGGCTGGGGCTGGGGCCAACGTCCTGACTTTC. This chain connects TRBV7-8 to TRBJ2-6, with D tentatively TRBD2 (5 bases). CDR3 length: 17 residues. Looked up from germline, CDR1 is SGHVS and CDR2 is FQNEAQ. V shed 6 bases and J shed 2 bases, with 17 bases lying between them.

This clone appeared once. CDR3 amino acids: CASSLGEQETQYF. CDR3 coding DNA: TGTGCCAGCAGCTTGGGCGAACAAGAGACCCAGTACTTC. The rearrangement joins TRBV7-3 to TRBJ2-5; no definite D call. V lost 3 bases and J 2 bases, leaving 7 bases between the germline ends. Germline-derived CDR1 and CDR2 are SGHTA and FQGTGA. The CDR3 spans 13 residues.

This chain links TRBV7-9 with TRBJ1-4; no clear D gene. V was cut by 1 base and J by 5 bases, with 2 bases left in between. The V gene's germline CDR1 is SEHNR and CDR2 FQNEAQ (reference sequence). The CDR3 totals 12 residues. CDR3 DNA sequence: TGTGCCAGCAGCTTAGTAAATGAAAAACTGTTTTTT. Translating it yields CASSLVNEKLFF.

The chain has TRBV5-1 and TRBJ2-1; D is undetermined. Trimming took 2 bases from V and 6 from J, leaving 21 bases between them. The V gene's germline CDR1 is SGHRS and CDR2 YFSETQ. This CDR3 comprises 17 residues. The CDR3 sequence is CASSFGRTPNYINEQFF. CDR3 bases: TGCGCCAGCAGCTTCGGTCGTACTCCCAACTACATCAATGAGCAGTTCTTC.

The rearrangement links TRBV7-2 to TRBJ2-5, with D perhaps matching TRBD2 (5 bases). Germline V gene lookup returns CDR1 SGHTA and CDR2 FQGNSA. This CDR3 has 14 residues. The V and J ends lost 4 bases and 3 bases respectively, with 12 bases between them. The CDR3 sequence: CASSSSAAEETQYF. DNA of the CDR3: TGTGCCAGCAGCTCCTCAGCGGCAGAAGAGACCCAGTACTTC.

This clone was picked up a small number of times. The chain couples TRBV5-1 to TRBJ1-1; 7 bases are a match to TRBD1. The CDR3 length is 16 residues. V trimming: 0 bases; J trimming: 1 base; junction bases outside the gene matches: 6. Per the germline V gene, CDR1 is SGHRS and CDR2 is YFSETQ. The CDR3 region is CASSLGQGRRNTEAFF. CDR3 sequence (DNA): TGCGCCAGCAGCTTGGGACAGGGCAGACGGAACACTGAAGCTTTCTTT. The complete variable domain, with remaining parts taken from reference TRBV5-1 and TRBJ1-1, reads KAGVTQTPRYLIKTRGQQVTLSCSPISGHRSVSWYQQTPGQGLQFLFEYFSETQRNKGNFPGRFSGRQFSNSRSEMNVSTLELGDSALYLCASSLGQGRRNTEAFFGQGTRLTVV.

This sequence joins TRBV6-2 or TRBV6-3 and TRBJ2-1; D might be TRBD1 (5 bases). V was pared by 6 bases and J by 1 base, with 19 bases between. Germline CDR1 reads MNHEY; CDR2 reads SVGEGT. The CDR3 sequence is 17 residues long. CDR3 sequence: CASSPDFLRGSYNEQFF. DNA for the CDR3: TGTGCCAGCAGCCCTGACTTCTTAAGGGGTTCCTACAATGAGCAGTTCTTC.

V gene TRBV4-1 combines with J gene TRBJ1-3, with a possible D match to TRBD1 (6 bases). CDR1 is MGHRA and CDR2 is YSYEKL in the germline V gene. The V gene lost 0 bases and the J gene lost 4 bases, with 16 bases spanning the gap. This CDR3 has 17 residues. The CDR3 nucleotides read TGCGCCAGCAGCCAAGACACCACAGGGCTGAGAGGAAACACCATATATTTT. Protein: CASSQDTTGLRGNTIYF.

The V and J genes are TRBV5-1 and TRBJ2-1, with 10 bases identical to TRBD2. This CDR3 is built from 16 residues. Germline V gene lookup returns CDR1 SGHRS and CDR2 YFSETQ. The J segment lost 7 bases and the V segment lost 3 bases, leaving 10 bases of the junction unmatched. CDR3 protein: CASSSLAGGVGNEQFF. The CDR3 DNA is TGCGCCAGCAGCTCGTTAGCGGGGGGCGTAGGGAATGAGCAGTTCTTC.

This chain uses TRBV7-9 with TRBJ2-1; 11 bases fit TRBD2. After removal of 0 bases from V and 6 bases from J, the junction contained 10 bases not matched to a gene. The germline V gene has CDR1 SEHNR and CDR2 FQNEAQ (reference sequence). This CDR3 has 18 amino acids. The CDR3 protein is CASSLALGGTSGSNEQFF. CDR3 coding DNA: TGTGCCAGCAGCTTAGCCCTCGGAGGAACTAGCGGGAGCAATGAGCAGTTCTTC.

This rearrangement joins TRBV20-1 to TRBJ2-7; TRBD1 matches at 7 bases. Germline trimming cut 4 bases from V and 7 bases from J; bases unmatched to any gene: 4. Germline CDR1 reads DFQATT; CDR2 reads SNEGSKA (reference sequence). This CDR3 is built from 11 residues. The CDR3 nucleotides are TGCAGTGCTAAACTGGACAGGGAGCAGTACTTC. As protein: CSAKLDREQYF.

This clone came up once. The gene calls are TRBV7-2 and TRBJ2-1; possibly TRBD2 for D (5 bases). CDR3 size: 17 residues. The germline V and J ends were trimmed by 5 bases and 3 bases, with 20 bases remaining between them. Germline CDR1 reads SGHTA; CDR2 reads FQGNSA. As DNA, the CDR3 is TGTGCCAGCAGCCCCGATTCGGCCTCAGGAGGCTACAATGAGCAGTTCTTC. This codes for CASSPDSASGGYNEQFF.

The chain links TRBV7-2 to TRBJ1-1, with unresolved D. V was pared by 0 bases and J by 3 bases, with 5 bases between. Germline V gene sequence: CDR1 SGHTA, CDR2 FQGNSA. There are 13 residues in the CDR3. In DNA form, the CDR3 reads TGTGCCAGCAGCTTAGCACGGTACACTGAAGCTTTCTTT. Its translation is CASSLARYTEAFF. Combining the CDR3 with reference TRBV7-2 and TRBJ1-1 gives the whole variable domain GAGVSQSPSNKVTEKGKDVELRCDPISGHTALYWYRQSLGQGLEFLIYFQGNSAPDKSGLPSDRFSAERTGGSVSTLTIQRTQQEDSAVYLCASSLARYTEAFFGQGTRLTVV.

This chain connects TRBV9 to TRBJ1-4; D is perhaps TRBD1 (5 bases). V lost 0 bases, J lost 2 bases, and 8 bases lay in between. Germline V gene data show CDR1 as SGDLS and CDR2 as YYNGEE. The CDR3 totals 15 residues. In nucleotides, the CDR3 is TGTGCCAGCAGCGTAGCGCCAGGGACTAATGAAAAACTGTTTTTT. It encodes CASSVAPGTNEKLFF. The variable domain in full, completed from reference TRBV9 and TRBJ1-4, reads DSGVTQTPKHLITATGQRVTLRCSPRSGDLSVYWYQQSLDQGLQFLIQYYNGEERAKGNILERFSAQQFPDLHSELNLSSLELGDSALYFCASSVAPGTNEKLFFGSGTQLSVL.

CDR3 in amino acids: CASSYLAGGLGYGYTF. The CDR3 DNA is TGTGCCAGCAGTTATTTGGCAGGGGGATTGGGCTATGGCTACACCTTC. This chain joins TRBV6-6 and TRBJ1-2, with 7 bases fitting TRBD1. This CDR3 is built from 16 residues. V lost 3 bases to trimming and J lost 4 bases; unmatched junction nucleotides: 11. Germline assignment: CDR1 MNHNY and CDR2 SVGAGI (reference sequence).

The CDR3 DNA reads as TGTGCCAGCAGCCAAGATCGGGGTCTTGAGCAGTTCTTC. Translating gives CASSQDRGLEQFF. The chain is built from TRBV3-1 (or the pseudogene TRBV3-2) and TRBJ2-1; a weak D match, TRBD2 (5 bases). Germline CDR1 is LGHDT and CDR2 is YNNKEL (reference sequence). The CDR3 is 13 residues long. V was pared by 0 bases and J by 9 bases, with 9 bases between.